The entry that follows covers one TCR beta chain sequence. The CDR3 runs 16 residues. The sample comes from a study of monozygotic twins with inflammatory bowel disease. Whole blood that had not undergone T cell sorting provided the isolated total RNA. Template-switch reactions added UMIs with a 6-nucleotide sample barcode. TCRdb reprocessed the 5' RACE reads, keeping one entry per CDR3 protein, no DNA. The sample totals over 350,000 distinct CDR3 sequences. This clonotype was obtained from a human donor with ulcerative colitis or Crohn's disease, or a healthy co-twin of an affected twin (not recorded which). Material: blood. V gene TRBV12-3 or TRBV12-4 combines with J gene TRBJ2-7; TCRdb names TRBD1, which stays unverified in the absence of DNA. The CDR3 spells CASSKTGTPNSYEQYF.